These 6 T cell receptor beta chains were sequenced from one sample in a study of OX40 agonist ivuxolimab in advanced cancers. Sequenced by immunoSEQ multiplex PCR; TCRdb stores in-frame clones only, minus some. Here the sample spans around 94,000 clones, under 95% being singletons. Sequenced material: CD4+ or CD8+ T cells sorted from blood, taken in a trial of the OX40 agonist ivuxolimab. Source of these receptors: an adult with an advanced solid tumor such as melanoma, head and neck, liver or kidney cancer.

CDR3 nucleotides: TGTGCCAGCAAGGACCTAGACTCGTGGGAGACCCAGTACTTC. Amino acids: CASKDLDSWETQYF. The chain joins TRBV2 to TRBJ2-5; unclear D gene. Germline CDR1 SNHLY, CDR2 FYNNEI. V was clipped by 7 bases and J by 5 bases, with 17 bases between them. This CDR3 is built from 14 residues.

The rearrangement links TRBV4-3 to TRBJ2-3, with D perhaps matching TRBD2 (5 bases). This CDR3 comprises 14 residues. The germline gives CDR1 LGHNA, CDR2 YSLEER. Trimming left V 1 base short and J 6 bases short, with 11 bases between. CDR3 region: CASSQVTGVDTQYF. CDR3 sequence (DNA): TGCGCCAGCAGCCAAGTAACCGGGGTGGATACGCAGTATTTT.

This clone counts as medium-sized. Other DNA sequences of this sample code for an identical CDR3. The chain employs TRBV27 and TRBJ1-1, with D uncertain. V lost 4 bases to trimming and J lost 1 base, with 13 bases between them. Per germline, CDR1 MNHEY and CDR2 SMNVEV (reference sequence). The CDR3 extends over 15 amino acids. The CDR3 DNA reads TGTGCCAGCAGTTCCTACAGATGGGAGAACACTGAAGCTTTCTTT. Amino acids: CASSSYRWENTEAFF.

This rearrangement joins TRBV23-1 to TRBJ2-2; D ambiguous. TRBV23-1 is annotated as an ORF whose role is uncertain. There are 14 residues in the CDR3. V shed 4 bases and J shed 5 bases, with 11 bases lying between them. CDR3 sequence: CASSPSKQTGELFF. CDR3 DNA sequence: TGCGCCAGCAGTCCCTCGAAGCAGACCGGGGAGCTGTTTTTT.

V usage is TRBV7-9 and J usage is TRBJ2-1, with a possible D match to TRBD2 (5 bases). CDR1 SEHNR and CDR2 FQNEAQ come from the germline V gene (reference sequence). This CDR3 has 14 amino acids. Trimming stripped 5 bases from V and 2 bases from J, with 10 bases between. The DNA for the CDR3 is TGTGCCAGCAGCCCCGGACTGGCCTACAATGAGCAGTTCTTC. Protein product: CASSPGLAYNEQFF.

V usage is TRBV10-3 and J usage is TRBJ1-1; D is undetermined. Germline V lookup: CDR1 ENHRY, CDR2 SYGVKD. V dropped 0 bases and J dropped 11 bases, with 7 bases sitting between them. The CDR3 sequence is 11 residues long. The CDR3 sequence is CAISESVWAFF. CDR3 nucleotides: TGTGCCATCAGTGAGTCTGTATGGGCTTTCTTT.